The next 13 T cell receptor beta chains were all read from a single sample in a study of T cell changes during pregnancy in multiple sclerosis. Sequencing used immunoSEQ multiplex PCR; TCRdb keeps in-frame clones, though not all of them. The data contain around 130,000 clones, roughly 92% of them seen just once; the ten biggest clones take up under 7%. Sequenced here: peripheral blood, sampled before pregnancy. The origin of the receptors is a female donor with multiple sclerosis, enrolled in a pregnancy study.

This clone has only a few counts. The chain recombines TRBV30 with TRBJ2-7; D perhaps matches TRBD2 (5 bases). V was cut by 5 bases and J by 5 bases, with 16 bases left in between. The CDR3 runs to 13 residues. The germline V gene has CDR1 GTSNPN and CDR2 SVGIG (reference sequence). The CDR3 nucleotides are TGTGCCTGGGGACGAGGGAGCGTCAACGAGCAGTACTTC. This translates into CAWGRGSVNEQYF.

The V call is TRBV7-8, the J call TRBJ1-2, with a tentative D call TRBD1 (5 bases). Trimming stripped 0 bases from V and 6 bases from J, with 17 bases between. Germline-derived CDR1 and CDR2 are SGHVS and FQNEAQ. This CDR3 is built from 16 residues. Here the CDR3 DNA reads TGTGCCAGCAGCTTAGCGCAGGGACTCCCATCCCATGGCTACACCTTC. This codes for CASSLAQGLPSHGYTF.

The chain uses TRBV28 and TRBJ2-5, with TRBD2 matching over 9 bases. The J segment lost 5 bases and the V segment lost 6 bases, leaving 13 bases of the junction unmatched. In germline, CDR1 is MDHEN, CDR2 SYDVKM. This CDR3 spans 16 amino acids. The CDR3: CASSSYRRGGAETQYF. The CDR3 DNA reads TGTGCCAGCAGCTCCTACAGGCGGGGGGGGGCGGAGACCCAGTACTTC.

CDR3 coding DNA: TGTGCCAGCAGTTACTCGAAGCGGGGGGGTTCAGAGACCCAGTACTTC. It codes for CASSYSKRGGSETQYF. The rearrangement links TRBV6-6 to TRBJ2-5, with 10 nucleotides matching TRBD2. The CDR3 is 16 residues long. Losses at the gene ends were 0 bases for V and 4 bases for J; bases not matched to a gene: 5. Germline V gives CDR1 MNHNY, CDR2 SVGAGI (reference sequence).

The chain has TRBV15 and TRBJ2-5, with 13 bases aligning to TRBD2. Germline loops: CDR1 LNHNV, CDR2 YYDKDF (reference sequence). V shed 6 bases and J 5 bases; nucleotides not matched to a gene: 3. This CDR3 region has 14 residues. The CDR3 nucleotides are TGTGCCACCAGTCCGGGACTAGCGGGGGAGACCCAGTACTTC. Amino acid sequence: CATSPGLAGETQYF.

This rearrangement joins TRBV29-1 to TRBJ2-6, with D perhaps TRBD2 (5 bases). This CDR3 is 15 amino acids long. Germline CDR1 reads SQVTM; CDR2 reads ANQGSEA. V gave up 0 bases and J gave up 2 bases, with 8 bases separating them. This CDR3 reads CSVEDYGAGANVLTF. CDR3 sequence (DNA): TGCAGCGTTGAAGATTACGGGGCTGGGGCCAACGTCCTGACTTTC.

V gene TRBV5-1 combines with J gene TRBJ1-4, with D maybe TRBD1 (5 bases). This CDR3 spans 15 amino acids. Trimming removed 2 bases from V and 13 bases from J, with 21 bases in between. Germline-derived CDR1 and CDR2 are SGHRS and YFSETQ. CDR3 DNA: TGCGCCAGCAGCTTCATGGGGGACTCCTATGATCGACTGTTTTTT. Its protein product is CASSFMGDSYDRLFF. Variable domain in full (rest from reference TRBV5-1 and TRBJ1-4): KAGVTQTPRYLIKTRGQQVTLSCSPISGHRSVSWYQQTPGQGLQFLFEYFSETQRNKGNFPGRFSGRQFSNSRSEMNVSTLELGDSALYLCASSFMGDSYDRLFFGSGTQLSVL.

The V gene is TRBV11-2, the J gene TRBJ1-2; TRBD1 agrees at 7 bases. The ends lost 1 base at V and 7 bases at J; junction bases unmatched: 9. The germline V gene has CDR1 SGHAT and CDR2 FQNNGV. The CDR3 is 15 amino acids. CDR3 region: CASSLGEGGAGGYTF. The CDR3 DNA follows: TGTGCCAGCAGCTTAGGAGAAGGGGGCGCGGGTGGCTACACCTTC.

The chain has TRBV2 and TRBJ1-2; a possible D gene is TRBD1 (6 bases). The V end lost 9 bases, the J end lost 2 bases, and 13 bases lay between the germline ends. The V gene's germline CDR1 is SNHLY and CDR2 FYNNEI. This CDR3 is 13 amino acids long. Here the CDR3 reads CASPRGGNYGYTF. The CDR3 DNA reads as TGTGCCAGTCCTAGGGGGGGAAACTATGGCTACACCTTC.

The rearrangement links TRBV19 to TRBJ1-6; D is uncertain. The CDR3 totals 15 residues. Trimming pared 3 bases from V and 7 bases from J, leaving 13 bases between. CDR1 and CDR2 (germline): LNHDA, SQIVND (reference sequence). CDR3 nucleotide sequence: TGTGCCAGTAGTATTCAAGCGTTCGCAAATTCACCCCTCCACTTT. Protein: CASSIQAFANSPLHF.

CDR3 sequence reads: CASSPTGQAYEQYF. The CDR3 DNA reads as TGTGCCAGCAGCCCGACGGGACAGGCCTACGAGCAGTACTTC. This rearrangement joins TRBV27 to TRBJ2-7; 8 bases are shared with TRBD1. The germline V gene has CDR1 MNHEY and CDR2 SMNVEV (reference sequence). V lost 6 bases, J lost 2 bases, and 6 bases stayed unmatched. This CDR3 is 14 amino acids long.

The chain employs TRBV29-1 and TRBJ1-1; 7 bases align to TRBD1. The CDR3 loop spans 12 amino acids. Germline CDR1 reads SQVTM; CDR2 reads ANQGSEA. V dropped 4 bases and J dropped 4; count of bases not matched to a gene: 3. CDR3 coding DNA: TGCAGCGTTGTAGCAGGGGGCACTGAAGCTTTCTTT. Residues: CSVVAGGTEAFF.

This rearrangement joins TRBV10-3 to TRBJ1-1; D not resolved. The CDR3 has 15 residues. Deletions cut 2 bases from V and 5 bases from J, with 15 bases between. CDR1 and CDR2 (germline): ENHRY, SYGVKD. CDR3 residues: CAISEGNPGETEAFF. CDR3 nucleotide sequence: TGTGCCATCAGTGAGGGTAACCCCGGGGAGACTGAAGCTTTCTTT.